This T cell receptor (beta chain) came from a study of shared clonotypes between healthy human individuals. Whole-study context: A few men and a couple of women, aged 18 to 49, were donors.

CDR3 length: 15 amino acids. Germline V CDR1 and CDR2: SNHLY, FYNNEI. On ten immunoSEQ deep assay plates, unsorted PBMC DNA was sequenced. Using immunoSEQ multiplex PCR, the repertoire was profiled, and TCRdb retains in-frame clones only, with some absent. Among around 500,000 clones listed, around 80% were seen once. Among the donors, all were Caucasian adults who lived in Nashville, Tennessee. Sequenced sample: PBMCs. The chain couples TRBV2 to TRBJ2-5; 9 bases map to TRBD1. The J call may be faulty, since TRBJ2-7 better matches the DNA end. The TCR sequence derives from a woman between 35 and 50 years old in good health. Some clones in this sample may be carry-over from other donors' samples. The CDR3 DNA reads as TGTGCCAGCAGTGGGGACAGGGCGAGCTCCTACGAGCAGTACTTC. Its protein is CASSGDRASSYEQYF.